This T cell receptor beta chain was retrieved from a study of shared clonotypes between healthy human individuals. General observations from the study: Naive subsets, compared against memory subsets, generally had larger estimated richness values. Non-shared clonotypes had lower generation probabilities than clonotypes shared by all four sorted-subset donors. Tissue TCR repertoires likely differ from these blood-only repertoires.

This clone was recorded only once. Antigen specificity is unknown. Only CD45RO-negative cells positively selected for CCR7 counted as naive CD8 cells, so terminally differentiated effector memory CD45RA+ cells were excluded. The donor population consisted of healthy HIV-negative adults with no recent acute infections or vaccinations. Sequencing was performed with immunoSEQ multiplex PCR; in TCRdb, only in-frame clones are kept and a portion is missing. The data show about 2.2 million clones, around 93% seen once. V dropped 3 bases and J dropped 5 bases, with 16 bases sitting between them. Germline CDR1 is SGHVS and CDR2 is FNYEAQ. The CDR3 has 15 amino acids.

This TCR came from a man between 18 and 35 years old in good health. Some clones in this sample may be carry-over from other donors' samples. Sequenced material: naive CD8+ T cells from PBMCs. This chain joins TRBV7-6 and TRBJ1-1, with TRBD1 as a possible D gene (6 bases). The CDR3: CASSFSGGSGTEAFF. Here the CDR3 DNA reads TGTGCCAGCAGCTTTTCTGGGGGCTCGGGGACTGAAGCTTTCTTT.